The TCR beta chain under discussion was sequenced for a study of human T cells and chemical hapten exposure. The time point is: pre-sensitization, week 0. The treatment denotes: therapeutic diphenylcyclopropenone sensitization with weekly scalp DPC. Total RNA was isolated from whole blood that had not been fractionated. Germline loops: CDR1 SQVTM, CDR2 ANQGSEA. The CDR3 runs to 14 residues. Trimming pared 0 bases from V and 3 bases from J, leaving 10 bases between. TCRdb called the RACE reads again in MiXCR, with one record for every CDR3 protein. The sample includes roughly 100,000 distinct CDR3 sequences, less than 15% of them seen just once.

The starting material was whole blood, obtained in connection with sensitization to the hapten diphenylcyclopropenone (DPC). The chain joins TRBV29-1 to TRBJ2-3, with D perhaps TRBD1 (5 bases). This receptor was taken from a woman aged 45-65 years with alopecia areata. Some clones in this sample may be carry-over from other donors' samples. CDR3 nucleotides: TGCAGCGTTGAAGATAGAAGGGGAACAGATACGCAGTATTTT. Amino acid sequence: CSVEDRRGTDTQYF.